The source of this TCR beta chain is a study of shared clonotypes between healthy human individuals. Study-wide background: Researchers drew samples from a couple of women and a few men aged 18 to 49. Findings and limits, study-wide: Sharing across a few donors was seen in 4% to 5.5% of naive CD4 clonotypes.

Germline trimming cut 1 base from V and 5 bases from J; bases unmatched to any gene: 5. This CDR3 comprises 15 residues. In germline, CDR1 is SGHDN, CDR2 FVKESK. Selected positively for CCR7 and CD45RO-negative, naive CD8 cells excluded terminally differentiated effector memory CD45RA+ cells. Recent vaccinations or acute infections were absent in the healthy HIV-negative adult donors. Sequenced by immunoSEQ multiplex PCR; TCRdb stores in-frame clones only, minus some. The sample has more than 2 million clones; just under 95% are singletons. With respect to this clone: Antigen: not known.

V and J are TRBV14 and TRBJ2-1; TRBD1 matches at 7 bases. Specimen: naive CD8+ T cells sorted from blood. This TCR was recovered from a man aged 18 to 30 in good health. The CDR3 DNA reads TGTGCCAGCAGCCAAGTAGGGGACAGCCACAATGAGCAGTTCTTC. Protein: CASSQVGDSHNEQFF.